These 15 T cell receptor beta chains share one sample of origin, sequenced in a study of OX40 agonist ivuxolimab in advanced cancers. Repertoires were generated with immunoSEQ multiplex PCR, while TCRdb's copy carries only in-frame clones and drops some. This table holds about 71,000 clones, approximately 91% found once. The input for sequencing was CD4+ or CD8+ T cells sorted from blood, taken in a trial of the OX40 agonist ivuxolimab. The receptors shown here come from an adult with an advanced solid tumor such as melanoma, head and neck, liver or kidney cancer.

The chain recombines TRBV9 with TRBJ2-7, with TRBD2 identical over 8 bases. The CDR3 sequence is 15 residues long. With V trimmed by 3 bases and J by 0 bases, 5 bases remained unmatched. Looked up from germline, CDR1 is SGDLS and CDR2 is YYNGEE. The CDR3 nucleotides are TGTGCCAGCAGCGAGGGACTAGGGACCTCCTACGAGCAGTACTTC. Translated, it gives CASSEGLGTSYEQYF.

The chain is built from TRBV15 and TRBJ2-5; TRBD1 aligns across 11 bases. The CDR3 runs to 13 residues. Looked up from germline, CDR1 is LNHNV and CDR2 is YYDKDF (reference sequence). The trim removed 9 bases at V and 11 bases at J, leaving 11 bases unmatched. CDR3 amino acids: CATARDRGWEQYF. In DNA form, the CDR3 reads TGTGCCACAGCCCGGGACAGGGGGTGGGAGCAGTACTTC.

This clone was found a few times. This chain joins TRBV9 and TRBJ1-5, with D tentatively TRBD1 (6 bases). The V end lost 5 bases, the J end lost 4 bases, and 10 bases lay between the germline ends. This CDR3 contains 13 residues. Germline V gives CDR1 SGDLS, CDR2 YYNGEE. DNA of the CDR3: TGTGCCAGCAGTGAACAGGGAAATCAGCCCCAGCATTTT. Its protein is CASSEQGNQPQHF.

This clone was counted only a few times. This chain joins TRBV27 and TRBJ2-3, with D uncertain. The CDR3 loop spans 11 amino acids. The germline V gene has CDR1 MNHEY and CDR2 SMNVEV (reference sequence). The germline V and J ends were trimmed by 4 bases and 2 bases, with 1 base remaining between them. CDR3 nucleotide sequence: TGTGCCAGCAGTTCCACAGATACGCAGTATTTT. This gives the protein CASSSTDTQYF.

This chain links TRBV7-2 with TRBJ2-1; maybe TRBD2 (6 bases). Trimming took off 1 base at V and 6 bases at J, with 13 bases between the two ends. In germline, CDR1 is SGHTA, CDR2 FQGNSA. The CDR3 loop spans 15 amino acids. Here the CDR3 reads CASSLDGGLGNEQFF. CDR3 in DNA: TGTGCCAGCAGCTTAGATGGGGGGTTGGGCAATGAGCAGTTCTTC.

The chain carries TRBV9 and TRBJ2-7; a possible D gene is TRBD2 (6 bases). This CDR3 spans 15 amino acids. Trimming took 0 bases from V and 5 from J, leaving 15 bases between them. CDR1 SGDLS and CDR2 YYNGEE come from the germline V gene. The CDR3, as DNA: TGTGCCAGCAGCGTAGCTGGGACTGCCGCCCACGAGCAGTACTTC. It is translated as CASSVAGTAAHEQYF.

The rearrangement joins TRBV7-8 to TRBJ1-5; D is perhaps TRBD1 (6 bases). Looked up from germline, CDR1 is SGHVS and CDR2 is FQNEAQ. CDR3 length equals 14 residues. V lost 0 bases to trimming and J lost 7 bases, with 10 bases between them. The CDR3 DNA sequence: TGTGCCAGCAGCTTAGCAGGGGGGCGACAGCCCCAGCATTTT. It encodes CASSLAGGRQPQHF.

The gene calls are TRBV5-5 and TRBJ2-7; D not resolved. The germline gives CDR1 SGHKS, CDR2 YYEKEE (reference sequence). V was pared by 5 bases and J by 5 bases, with 8 bases between. The CDR3 has 11 amino acids. CDR3 residues: CASSSLNEQYF. In DNA form, the CDR3 reads TGTGCCAGCAGTTCCCTTAACGAGCAGTACTTC.

The chain uses TRBV25-1 and TRBJ2-2, with 11 bases that match TRBD2. CDR3 length: 16 amino acids. The V gene end was trimmed by 6 bases and the J gene end by 6 bases; junction bases not matched to a gene: 9. Germline lookup yields CDR1 MGHDK and CDR2 SYGVNS. The CDR3 loop is CASSVIAGGPAGELFF. The CDR3 DNA sequence: TGTGCCAGCAGCGTGATAGCGGGAGGGCCGGCCGGGGAGCTGTTTTTT.

The rearrangement links TRBV10-2 to TRBJ2-7; 8 positions agree with TRBD2. Germline CDR1 and CDR2: WSHSY and SAAADI. CDR3 length: 15 residues. V was pared by 2 bases and J by 5 bases, with 8 bases of the junction left unmatched. CDR3 in DNA: TGCGCCAGCAGTGAGCCCCCAGCGGGGGTTGACGAGCAGTACTTC. Translating gives CASSEPPAGVDEQYF.

The rearrangement links TRBV28 to TRBJ2-2; a possible D gene is TRBD1 (6 bases). The V gene's germline CDR1 is MDHEN and CDR2 SYDVKM. The length of the CDR3 is 16 residues. The V and J ends lost 6 bases and 3 bases respectively, with 17 bases between them. The CDR3 coding sequence is TGTGCCAGCAGCTCAACGAGACAGGCAGACACCGGGGAGCTGTTTTTT. Its protein product is CASSSTRQADTGELFF.

This clone has only one observation. V is TRBV27 and J is TRBJ2-7; 8 bases agree with TRBD1. The length of the CDR3 is 15 residues. The germline CDR1 and CDR2 sequences are MNHEY and SMNVEV (reference sequence). V lost 2 bases and J lost 2; bases outside the gene matches: 5. CDR3 sequence reads: CASSLVQGGPYEQYF. CDR3 bases: TGTGCCAGCAGTTTAGTACAGGGGGGCCCCTACGAGCAGTACTTC.

The chain carries TRBV5-4 and TRBJ1-1; no clear D. The V and J ends lost 4 bases and 3 bases respectively, with 7 bases between them. CDR3 length: 12 amino acids. Germline V gene lookup returns CDR1 SGHNT and CDR2 YYREEE (reference sequence). The CDR3 coding sequence is TGTGCCAGCAGCGCGGGGTACACTGAAGCTTTCTTT. Translation: CASSAGYTEAFF.

The chain recombines TRBV6-6 with TRBJ2-3, with D unclear. CDR3 length equals 16 residues. Germline assignment: CDR1 MNHNY and CDR2 SVGAGI (reference sequence). The V and J ends lost 6 bases and 0 bases respectively, with 16 bases between them. The CDR3 bases are TGTGCCAGCAGCCCCGCTTGGCAGTTTAGCACAGATACGCAGTATTTT. Its protein product is CASSPAWQFSTDTQYF.

In DNA form, the CDR3 reads TGCGCCAGCAGTGGGGGGGACAGCTGCACAGATACGCAGTATTTT. It yields the protein CASSGGDSCTDTQYF. The chain joins TRBV10-1 to TRBJ2-3; a weak D match, TRBD1 (7 bases). V gave up 4 bases and J gave up 1 base, with 12 bases separating them. Germline lookup yields CDR1 WNHNN and CDR2 SYGVQD (reference sequence). The CDR3 extends over 15 amino acids.